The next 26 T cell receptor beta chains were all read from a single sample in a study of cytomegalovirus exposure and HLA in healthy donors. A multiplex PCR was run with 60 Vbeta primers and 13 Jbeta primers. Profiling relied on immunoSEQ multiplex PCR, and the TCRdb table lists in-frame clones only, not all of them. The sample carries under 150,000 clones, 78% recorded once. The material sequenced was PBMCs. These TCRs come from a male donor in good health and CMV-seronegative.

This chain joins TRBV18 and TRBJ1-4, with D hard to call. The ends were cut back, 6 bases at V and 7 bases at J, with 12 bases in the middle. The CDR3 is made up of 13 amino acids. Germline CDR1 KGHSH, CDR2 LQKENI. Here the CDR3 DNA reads TGTGCCAGCTCTACAGAGTTCGGTGAAAAACTGTTTTTT. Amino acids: CASSTEFGEKLFF.

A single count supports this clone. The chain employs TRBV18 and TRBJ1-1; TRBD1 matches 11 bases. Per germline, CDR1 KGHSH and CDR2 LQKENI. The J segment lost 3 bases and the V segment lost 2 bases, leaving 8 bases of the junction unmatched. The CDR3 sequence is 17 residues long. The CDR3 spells CASSPEVDRGLHTEAFF. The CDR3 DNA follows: TGTGCCAGCTCACCAGAGGTGGACAGGGGGCTTCACACTGAAGCTTTCTTT.

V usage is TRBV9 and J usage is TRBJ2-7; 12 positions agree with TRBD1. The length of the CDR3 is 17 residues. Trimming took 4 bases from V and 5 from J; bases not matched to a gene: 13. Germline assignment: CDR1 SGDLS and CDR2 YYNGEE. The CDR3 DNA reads TGTGCCAGCAGCCCAAGCGCCGGGACAGGGGGCCCCCACGAGCAGTACTTC. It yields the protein CASSPSAGTGGPHEQYF.

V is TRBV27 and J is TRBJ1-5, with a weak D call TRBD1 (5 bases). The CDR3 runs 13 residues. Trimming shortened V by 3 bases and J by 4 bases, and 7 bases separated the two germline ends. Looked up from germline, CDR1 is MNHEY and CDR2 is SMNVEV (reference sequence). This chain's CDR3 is CASSLQGNQPQHF. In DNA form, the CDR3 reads TGTGCCAGCAGTTTGCAGGGTAATCAGCCCCAGCATTTT.

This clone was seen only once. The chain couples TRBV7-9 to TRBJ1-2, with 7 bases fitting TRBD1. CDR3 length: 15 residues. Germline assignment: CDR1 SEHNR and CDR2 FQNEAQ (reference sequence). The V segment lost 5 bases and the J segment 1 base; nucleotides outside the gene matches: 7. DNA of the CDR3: TGTGCCAGCAGCATACTAGGACAGGTTAACTATGGCTACACCTTC. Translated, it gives CASSILGQVNYGYTF. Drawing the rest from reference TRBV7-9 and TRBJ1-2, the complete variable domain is DTGVSQNPRHKITKRGQNVTFRCDPISEHNRLYWYRQTLGQGPEFLTYFQNEAQLEKSRLLSDRFSAERPKGSFSTLEIQRTEQGDSAMYLCASSILGQVNYGYTFGSGTRLTVV.

The CDR3 region has the DNA TGTGCCAGCAGCTGGGACGGACAGGACTGGGAGACCCAGTACTTC. Protein product: CASSWDGQDWETQYF. The chain recombines TRBV5-6 with TRBJ2-5, with 7 nucleotides matching TRBD1. V was clipped by 3 bases and J by 5 bases; unmatched bases: 10. Germline V gives CDR1 SGHDT, CDR2 YYEEEE. There are 15 residues in the CDR3. The full variable domain, its missing parts supplied by reference TRBV5-6 and TRBJ2-5, is DAGVTQSPTHLIKTRGQQVTLRCSPKSGHDTVSWYQQALGQGPQFIFQYYEEEERQRGNFPDRFSGHQFPNYSSELNVNALLLGDSALYLCASSWDGQDWETQYFGPGTRLLVL.

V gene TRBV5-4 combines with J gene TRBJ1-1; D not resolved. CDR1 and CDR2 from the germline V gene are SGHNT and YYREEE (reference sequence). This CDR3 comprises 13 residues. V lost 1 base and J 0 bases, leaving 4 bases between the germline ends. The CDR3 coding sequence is TGTGCCAGCAGCTTGCAAATGAACACTGAAGCTTTCTTT. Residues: CASSLQMNTEAFF.

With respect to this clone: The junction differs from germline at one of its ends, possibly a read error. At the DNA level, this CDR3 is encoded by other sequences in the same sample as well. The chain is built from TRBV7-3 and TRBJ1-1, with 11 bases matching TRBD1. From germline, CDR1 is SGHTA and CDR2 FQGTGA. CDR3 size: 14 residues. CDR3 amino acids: CASSSWTGGTEAFF. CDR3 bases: TGTGCCAGCAGCTCCTGGACAGGGGGCACTGAAGCCTTCTTT.

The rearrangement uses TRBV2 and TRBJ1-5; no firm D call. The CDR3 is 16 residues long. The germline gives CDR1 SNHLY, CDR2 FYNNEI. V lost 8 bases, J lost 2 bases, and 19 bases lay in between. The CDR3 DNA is TGTGCCAGCCGCCTCGGCGGGGTTTCTGGCAATCAGCCCCAGCATTTT. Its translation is CASRLGGVSGNQPQHF. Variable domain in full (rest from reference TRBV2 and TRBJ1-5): EPEVTQTPSHQVTQMGQEVILRCVPISNHLYFYWYRQILGQKVEFLVSFYNNEISEKSEIFDDQFSVERPDGSNFTLKIRSTKLEDSAMYFCASRLGGVSGNQPQHFGDGTRLSIL.

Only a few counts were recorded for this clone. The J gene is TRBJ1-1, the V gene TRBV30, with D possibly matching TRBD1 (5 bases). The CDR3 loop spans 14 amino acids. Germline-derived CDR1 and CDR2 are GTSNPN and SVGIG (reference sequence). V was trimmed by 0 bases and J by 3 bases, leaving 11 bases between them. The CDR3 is CAWSVQAQYTEAFF. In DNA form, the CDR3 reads TGTGCCTGGAGTGTACAGGCACAATACACTGAAGCTTTCTTT.

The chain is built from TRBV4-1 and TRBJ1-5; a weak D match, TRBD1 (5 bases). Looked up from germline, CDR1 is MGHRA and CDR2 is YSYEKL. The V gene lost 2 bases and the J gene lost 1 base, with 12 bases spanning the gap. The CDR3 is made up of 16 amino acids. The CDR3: CASSQFGGSSNQPQHF. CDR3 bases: TGCGCCAGCAGCCAATTCGGGGGATCCAGCAATCAGCCCCAGCATTTT.

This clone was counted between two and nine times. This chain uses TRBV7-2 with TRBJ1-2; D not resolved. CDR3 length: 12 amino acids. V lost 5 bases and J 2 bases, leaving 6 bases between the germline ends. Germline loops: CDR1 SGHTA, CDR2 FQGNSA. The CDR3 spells CASSPQNYGYTF. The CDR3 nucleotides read TGTGCCAGCAGCCCCCAAAACTATGGCTACACCTTC.

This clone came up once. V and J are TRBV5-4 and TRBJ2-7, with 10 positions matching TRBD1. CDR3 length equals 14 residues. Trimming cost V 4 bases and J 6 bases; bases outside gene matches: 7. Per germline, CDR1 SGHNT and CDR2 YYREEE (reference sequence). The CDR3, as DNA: TGTGCCAGCAGCCCGGGACAGGGGAGAGCCGAGCAGTACTTC. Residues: CASSPGQGRAEQYF.

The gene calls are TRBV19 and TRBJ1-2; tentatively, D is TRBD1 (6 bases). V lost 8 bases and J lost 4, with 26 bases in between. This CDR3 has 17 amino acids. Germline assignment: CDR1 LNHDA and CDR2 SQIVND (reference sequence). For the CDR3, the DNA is TGTGCCAGTCAGACCGAGCGGTCCCCCCTAGGGGGCTATGGCTACACCTTC. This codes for CASQTERSPLGGYGYTF. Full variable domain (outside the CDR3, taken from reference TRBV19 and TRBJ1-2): DGGITQSPKYLFRKEGQNVTLSCEQNLNHDAMYWYRQDPGQGLRLIYYSQIVNDFQKGDIAEGYSVSREKKESFPLTVTSAQKNPTAFYLCASQTERSPLGGYGYTFGSGTRLTVV.

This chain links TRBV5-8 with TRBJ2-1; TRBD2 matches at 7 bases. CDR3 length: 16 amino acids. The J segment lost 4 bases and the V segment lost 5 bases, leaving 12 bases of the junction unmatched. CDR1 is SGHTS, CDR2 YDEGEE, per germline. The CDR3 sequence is CASRLPSSGGYNEQFF. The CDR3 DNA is TGTGCCAGCAGGTTACCCTCTAGCGGCGGGTACAATGAGCAGTTCTTC. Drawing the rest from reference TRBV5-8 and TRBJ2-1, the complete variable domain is EAGVTQSPTHLIKTRGQQATLRCSPISGHTSVYWYQQALGLGLQFLLWYDEGEERNRGNFPPRFSGRQFPNYSSELNVNALELEDSALYLCASRLPSSGGYNEQFFGPGTRLTVL.

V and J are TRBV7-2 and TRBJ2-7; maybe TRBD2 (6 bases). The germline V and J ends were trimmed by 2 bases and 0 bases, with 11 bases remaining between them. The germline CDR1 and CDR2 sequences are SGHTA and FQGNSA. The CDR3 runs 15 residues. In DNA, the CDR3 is TGTGCCAGCAGCTTATCCCTAGCGAGCTCCTACGAGCAGTACTTC. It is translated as CASSLSLASSYEQYF.

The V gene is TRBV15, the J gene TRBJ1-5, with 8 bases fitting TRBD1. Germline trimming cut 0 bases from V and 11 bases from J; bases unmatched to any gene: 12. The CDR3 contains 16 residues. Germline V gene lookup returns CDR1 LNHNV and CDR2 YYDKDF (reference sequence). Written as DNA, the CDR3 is TGTGCCACCAGCAGAGATGGAGGCGGACAGGGCGGGACCCAGCATTTT. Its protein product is CATSRDGGGQGGTQHF.

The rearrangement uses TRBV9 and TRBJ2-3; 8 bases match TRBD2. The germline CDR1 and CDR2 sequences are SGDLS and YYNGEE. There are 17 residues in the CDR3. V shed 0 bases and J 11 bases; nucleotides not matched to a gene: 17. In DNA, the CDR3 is TGTGCCAGCAGCGTAGCCGCCCAGCGGGGGAGAACCATGAAGCAGTATTTT. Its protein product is CASSVAAQRGRTMKQYF.

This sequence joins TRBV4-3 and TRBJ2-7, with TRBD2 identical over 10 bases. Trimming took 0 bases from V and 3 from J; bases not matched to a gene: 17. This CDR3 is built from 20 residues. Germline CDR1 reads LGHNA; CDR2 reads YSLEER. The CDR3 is CASSQDAYRTSGSRGYEQYF. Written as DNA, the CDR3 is TGCGCCAGCAGCCAAGATGCTTACCGGACTAGCGGATCAAGGGGCTACGAGCAGTACTTC.

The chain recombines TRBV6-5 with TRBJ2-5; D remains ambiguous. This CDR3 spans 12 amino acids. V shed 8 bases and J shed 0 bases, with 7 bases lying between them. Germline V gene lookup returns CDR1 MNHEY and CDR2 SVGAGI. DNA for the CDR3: TGTGCCAGCTTCTCGTACCAAGAGACCCAGTACTTC. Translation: CASFSYQETQYF.

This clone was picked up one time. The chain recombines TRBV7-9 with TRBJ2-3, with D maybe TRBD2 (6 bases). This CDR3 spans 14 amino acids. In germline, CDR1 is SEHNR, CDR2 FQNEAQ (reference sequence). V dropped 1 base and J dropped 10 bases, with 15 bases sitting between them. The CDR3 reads CASSLGLASRPQYF. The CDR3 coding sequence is TGTGCCAGCAGCTTAGGGCTAGCGTCCAGACCGCAGTATTTT.

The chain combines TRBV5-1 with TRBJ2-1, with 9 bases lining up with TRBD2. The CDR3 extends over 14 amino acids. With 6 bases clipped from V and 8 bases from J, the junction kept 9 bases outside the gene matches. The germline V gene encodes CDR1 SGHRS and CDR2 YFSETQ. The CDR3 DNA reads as TGCGCCAGCAATCGCGGGGGGGCTCAGTATGAGCAGTTCTTC. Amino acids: CASNRGGAQYEQFF.

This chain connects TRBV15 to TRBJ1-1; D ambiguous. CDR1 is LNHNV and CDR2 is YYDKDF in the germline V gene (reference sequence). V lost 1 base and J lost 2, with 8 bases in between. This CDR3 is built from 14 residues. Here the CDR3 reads CATSRVHRNTEAFF. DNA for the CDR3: TGTGCCACCAGCAGAGTACATCGAAACACTGAAGCTTTCTTT.

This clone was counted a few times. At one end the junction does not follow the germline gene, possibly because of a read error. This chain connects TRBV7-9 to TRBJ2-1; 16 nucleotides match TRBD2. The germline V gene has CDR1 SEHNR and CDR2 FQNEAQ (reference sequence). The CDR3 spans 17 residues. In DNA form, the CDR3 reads TGTGCCAGCAGCTCCCCGGGGCTGGGACTAGCGGGAGGGCCGATCATCTTC. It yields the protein CASSSPGLGLAGGPIIF.

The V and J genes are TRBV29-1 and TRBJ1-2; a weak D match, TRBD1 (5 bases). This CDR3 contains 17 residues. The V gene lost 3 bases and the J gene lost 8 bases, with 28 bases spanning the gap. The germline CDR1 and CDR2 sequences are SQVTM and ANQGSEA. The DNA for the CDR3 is TGCAGCGTTGATACGGGGGGGGAAAGCGGGCCGCAGAACGGCTACACCTTC. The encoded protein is CSVDTGGESGPQNGYTF.

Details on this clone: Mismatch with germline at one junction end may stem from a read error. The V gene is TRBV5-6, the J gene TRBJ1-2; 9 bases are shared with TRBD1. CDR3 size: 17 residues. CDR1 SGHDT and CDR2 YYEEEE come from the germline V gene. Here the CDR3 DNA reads TGTGCCAGCCGCTTGAGACGACAGGGGGAATGGAACTATGGCTACACCTTC. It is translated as CASRLRRQGEWNYGYTF.